Below, 21 T cell receptor beta chains from the same sample are listed, as sequenced in a study of shared clonotypes between healthy human individuals. Method: immunoSEQ multiplex PCR; TCRdb's copy keeps in-frame clones and lacks some. The table has around 2.1 million clones, roughly 91% seen once. The naive CD8 population came from CD45RO-negative cells selected for CCR7, without terminally differentiated effector memory CD45RA+ cells. The material sequenced was naive CD8+ T cells from PBMCs. These receptor sequences come from a man between 18 and 35 years old in good health. Some clones in this sample may be carry-over from other donors' samples.

V is TRBV13 and J is TRBJ2-2; 7 bases are shared with TRBD2. The CDR3 consists of 18 residues. Looked up from germline, CDR1 is PRHDT and CDR2 is FYEKMQ (reference sequence). The V segment lost 2 bases and the J segment 3 bases; nucleotides outside the gene matches: 12. CDR3 residues: CASSLTSGTILYTGELFF. The DNA of the CDR3 is TGTGCCAGCAGCTTAACCTCAGGGACTATACTTTACACCGGGGAGCTGTTTTTT. The whole variable domain, remainder taken from reference TRBV13 and TRBJ2-2, is AAGVIQSPRHLIKEKRETATLKCYPIPRHDTVYWYQQGPGQDPQFLISFYEKMQSDKGSIPDRFSAQQFSDYHSELNMSSLELGDSALYFCASSLTSGTILYTGELFFGEGSRLTVL.

The rearrangement links TRBV28 to TRBJ2-7, with D perhaps TRBD2 (6 bases). This CDR3 contains 14 residues. Trimming shortened V by 6 bases and J by 1 base, and 13 bases separated the two germline ends. Looked up from germline, CDR1 is MDHEN and CDR2 is SYDVKM. CDR3 residues: CASSLTRGSYEQYF. The CDR3 DNA follows: TGTGCCAGCAGCCTCACTCGGGGGTCCTACGAGCAGTACTTC.

The V and J genes are TRBV5-8 and TRBJ2-7, with D perhaps matching TRBD2 (5 bases). The CDR3 has 15 residues. The germline CDR1 and CDR2 sequences are SGHTS and YDEGEE. V was trimmed by 2 bases and J by 0 bases, leaving 12 bases between them. CDR3 DNA: TGTGCCAGCAGCTTTTCGCCTAGCCCCTCCTACGAGCAGTACTTC. It codes for CASSFSPSPSYEQYF.

V gene TRBV15 combines with J gene TRBJ1-1, with a possible D match to TRBD1 (5 bases). The V gene's germline CDR1 is LNHNV and CDR2 YYDKDF (reference sequence). The V and J ends lost 0 bases and 3 bases respectively, with 11 bases between them. The CDR3 contains 15 residues. In DNA, the CDR3 is TGTGCCACCAGCAGAGACAGGGAGAAGTACACTGAAGCTTTCTTT. The encoded protein is CATSRDREKYTEAFF.

The chain is built from TRBV28 and TRBJ2-3, with 9 positions matching TRBD1. Looked up from germline, CDR1 is MDHEN and CDR2 is SYDVKM. This CDR3 is 14 amino acids long. The V segment lost 5 bases and the J segment 7 bases; nucleotides outside the gene matches: 7. CDR3 sequence: CASSPGTGLHTQYF. The CDR3 DNA sequence: TGTGCCAGCAGTCCCGGGACAGGGCTACATACGCAGTATTTT.

The chain links TRBV6-5 to TRBJ2-7; possibly TRBD2 for D (7 bases). Trimming stripped 5 bases from V and 6 bases from J, with 14 bases between. Germline CDR1 and CDR2: MNHEY and SVGAGI. CDR3 length equals 13 residues. The CDR3: CASSPYGGREQYF. CDR3 DNA: TGTGCCAGCAGTCCGTACGGGGGGCGCGAGCAGTACTTC.

J is TRBJ1-4 and V is TRBV28, with 10 bases aligning to TRBD1. CDR1 and CDR2 from the germline V gene are MDHEN and SYDVKM. The CDR3 is 15 residues long. The J segment lost 8 bases and the V segment lost 7 bases, leaving 10 bases of the junction unmatched. The CDR3 DNA reads TGTGCCAGCATCCGACTCCGGGACAGGGGCGAAAAACTGTTTTTT. Protein product: CASIRLRDRGEKLFF.

The chain combines TRBV28 with TRBJ2-7; 10 nucleotides agree with TRBD2. Germline CDR1 reads MDHEN; CDR2 reads SYDVKM. With 4 bases clipped from V and 3 bases from J, the junction kept 9 bases outside the gene matches. The CDR3 has 16 residues. CDR3 DNA: TGTGCCAGCAGTTCGATGAGCGGGAGGGAATACTACGAGCAGTACTTC. Its protein is CASSSMSGREYYEQYF.

The CDR3 sequence is CASSAGAGAGFYEQFF. The CDR3 DNA is TGTGCCAGCAGCGCAGGAGCGGGAGCGGGGTTTTATGAGCAGTTCTTC. This rearrangement joins TRBV9 to TRBJ2-1; 8 bases map to TRBD2. CDR1 and CDR2 (germline): SGDLS, YYNGEE. The CDR3 length is 16 residues. V gave up 3 bases and J gave up 8 bases; unmatched junction bases: 13.

This clone was observed once. V is TRBV5-1 and J is TRBJ1-2; no clear D. Trimming shortened V by 3 bases and J by 2 bases, and 23 bases separated the two germline ends. CDR3 size: 18 residues. Germline values: CDR1 SGHRS, CDR2 YFSETQ. The CDR3 is CASSWEGDAYLNNYGYTF. The CDR3 DNA reads TGCGCCAGCAGCTGGGAGGGAGATGCCTACCTTAACAACTATGGCTACACCTTC.

The chain carries TRBV4-1 and TRBJ2-2; possibly TRBD1 or TRBD2 for D (5 bases each). Germline V gene sequence: CDR1 MGHRA, CDR2 YSYEKL. The CDR3 totals 14 residues. V gave up 1 base and J gave up 5 bases, with 8 bases separating them. The CDR3 DNA follows: TGCGCCAGCAGCCAAGTGGGGGAAACCGGGGAGCTGTTTTTT. Its protein product is CASSQVGETGELFF.

The rearrangement joins TRBV30 to TRBJ2-3; D not resolved. Trimming cost V 5 bases and J 0 bases, with 12 bases left between them. The CDR3 contains 14 residues. In germline, CDR1 is GTSNPN, CDR2 SVGIG (reference sequence). CDR3 sequence: CAWDTSYSTDTQYF. The DNA of the CDR3 is TGTGCCTGGGATACCTCATATAGCACAGATACGCAGTATTTT.

The chain links TRBV28 to TRBJ1-3; possible D gene TRBD1, 6 bases. Looked up from germline, CDR1 is MDHEN and CDR2 is SYDVKM. Trimming removed 7 bases at V and 0 bases at J, with 10 bases between. The CDR3 consists of 14 residues. CDR3 DNA sequence: TGTGCCAGCAAGGACAGAAGCTCTGGAAACACCATATATTTT. Protein sequence: CASKDRSSGNTIYF.

The rearrangement joins TRBV27 to TRBJ1-5, with D hard to call. V lost 3 bases and J lost 7, with 13 bases in between. The CDR3 length is 14 residues. Per the germline V gene, CDR1 is MNHEY and CDR2 is SMNVEV (reference sequence). The CDR3 loop reads CASSFGGPGQPQHF. CDR3 in DNA: TGTGCCAGCAGTTTTGGTGGGCCGGGGCAGCCCCAGCATTTT.

About this clone: This sample includes further DNA sequences coding for the same CDR3. The V call is TRBV19, the J call TRBJ2-3, with a tentative D call TRBD2 (6 bases). The CDR3 is 13 residues long. V was shortened by 1 base and J by 5 bases, with 7 bases between the two germline ends. Per the germline V gene, CDR1 is LNHDA and CDR2 is SQIVND (reference sequence). The DNA for the CDR3 is TGTGCCAGTAGTATAGTGGGGGGAGATACGCAGTATTTT. Encoded protein: CASSIVGGDTQYF.

The V call is TRBV2, the J call TRBJ2-1, with 11 nucleotides matching TRBD2. The CDR3 is 15 residues long. The J segment lost 8 bases and the V segment lost 2 bases, leaving 5 bases of the junction unmatched. Germline CDR1 and CDR2: SNHLY and FYNNEI. CDR3 region: CASSEIAGGPHEQFF. CDR3 DNA: TGTGCCAGCAGTGAAATAGCGGGAGGGCCTCATGAGCAGTTCTTC.

This clone was picked up one time. Other DNA sequences in the same sample also yield this CDR3. J is TRBJ2-7 and V is TRBV9, with a possible D match to TRBD2 (6 bases). This CDR3 spans 13 amino acids. Trimming pared 4 bases from V and 4 bases from J, leaving 12 bases between. Germline V gene data show CDR1 as SGDLS and CDR2 as YYNGEE. Here the CDR3 reads CASSSRDSYEQYF. In DNA, the CDR3 is TGTGCCAGCAGCTCTCGGGACTCGTACGAGCAGTACTTC.

The rearrangement links TRBV28 to TRBJ2-3; TRBD2 matches at 7 bases. Unmatched junction bases numbered 5, after V lost 3 bases and J lost 5 bases. This CDR3 has 14 residues. Looked up from germline, CDR1 is MDHEN and CDR2 is SYDVKM. CDR3 bases: TGTGCCAGCAGTTTGACGGGGGGAGAAGATACGCAGTATTTT. Its protein is CASSLTGGEDTQYF.

The rearrangement joins TRBV10-3 to TRBJ2-1, with TRBD2 as a possible D gene (6 bases). The germline V gene encodes CDR1 ENHRY and CDR2 SYGVKD. V dropped 5 bases and J dropped 6 bases, with 11 bases sitting between them. The CDR3 totals 13 residues. For the CDR3, the DNA is TGTGCCATCAGTCCCCGGGAGTTCAATGAGCAGTTCTTC. Translating it yields CAISPREFNEQFF.

The genes are TRBV28 and TRBJ2-5; D is ambiguous. The CDR3 totals 14 residues. CDR1 is MDHEN and CDR2 is SYDVKM in the germline V gene. Trimming took off 1 base at V and 5 bases at J, with 11 bases between the two ends. The CDR3 nucleotides are TGTGCCAGCAGTTTATTTTCGGACGCCGAGACCCAGTACTTC. This translates into CASSLFSDAETQYF.

The chain joins TRBV9 to TRBJ2-6; 10 positions agree with TRBD1. The CDR3 sequence is 17 residues long. Trimming at V came to 4 bases and at J to 1 base, leaving 5 bases not matched to a gene. Germline loops: CDR1 SGDLS, CDR2 YYNGEE. Written as DNA, the CDR3 is TGTGCCAGCAGCCCCGACAGGGGGCTGTCTGGGGCCAACGTCCTGACTTTC. This gives the protein CASSPDRGLSGANVLTF.